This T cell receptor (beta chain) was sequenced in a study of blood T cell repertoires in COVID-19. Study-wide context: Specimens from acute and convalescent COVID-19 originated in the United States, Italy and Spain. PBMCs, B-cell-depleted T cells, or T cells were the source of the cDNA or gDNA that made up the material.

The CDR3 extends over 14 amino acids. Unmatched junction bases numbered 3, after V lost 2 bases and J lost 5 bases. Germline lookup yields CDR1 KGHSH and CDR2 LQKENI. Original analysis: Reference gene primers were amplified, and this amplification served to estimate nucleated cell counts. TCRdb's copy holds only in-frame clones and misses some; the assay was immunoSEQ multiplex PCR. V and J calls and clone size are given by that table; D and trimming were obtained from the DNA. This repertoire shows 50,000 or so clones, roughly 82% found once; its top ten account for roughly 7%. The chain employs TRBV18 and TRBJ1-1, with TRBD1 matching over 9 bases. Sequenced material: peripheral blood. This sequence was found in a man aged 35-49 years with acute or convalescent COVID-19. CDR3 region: CASSPGQGRTEAFF. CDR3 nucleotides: TGTGCCAGCTCACCAGGACAGGGGAGGACTGAAGCTTTCTTT.